This is a list of T cell receptor beta chains from one sample in a study of T cell responses to AZD1222 COVID-19 vaccine. Profiling relied on immunoSEQ multiplex PCR, and the TCRdb table lists in-frame clones only, not all of them. The sample lists some 110,000 clones, around 89% occurring once. Sequenced material: peripheral blood, taken on day 0 of AZD1222 vaccination. All receptors come from an adult in good health. The CDR3 runs from the conserved cysteine through the conserved F or W. Each record gives: clone size, D gene, J gene, V gene, CDR3 DNA, CDR3 protein. The D gene is left open where the match is weak. A clone size is listed for some rows: how often the clone was seen (once, few, many), or a class if it is expanded.

clone size: .
D gene: .
J gene: TRBJ2-1
V gene: TRBV11-2
CDR3 DNA: TGTGCCAGCAGCCCCGGTCTGGGCTATGAGCAGTTCTTC
CDR3 protein: CASSPGLGYEQFF

clone size: .
D gene: .
J gene: TRBJ1-5
V gene: TRBV6-1
CDR3 DNA: TGTGCCAGCAGTGAAGTTTTAGCCCAGCATTTT
CDR3 protein: CASSEVLAQHF

clone size: .
D gene: .
J gene: TRBJ2-3
V gene: TRBV20-1
CDR3 DNA: TGCAGTGCTAGTGCGGGACCCCCGGATACGCAGTATTTT
CDR3 protein: CSASAGPPDTQYF

clone size: .
D gene: .
J gene: TRBJ2-5
V gene: TRBV5-1
CDR3 DNA: TGCGCCAGCAGCTTGGGGGGGAGCCAAGAGACCCAGTACTTC
CDR3 protein: CASSLGGSQETQYF

clone size: .
D gene: TRBD1
J gene: TRBJ1-4
V gene: TRBV28
CDR3 DNA: TGTGCCAGCAGTCTCTTACAGGGGGCGGTTGAAAAACTGTTTTTT
CDR3 protein: CASSLLQGAVEKLFF

clone size: .
D gene: TRBD1
J gene: TRBJ1-3
V gene: TRBV5-6
CDR3 DNA: TGTGCCAGCAGCCTAGCAGGGGGCTTAGCAAACACCATATATTTT
CDR3 protein: CASSLAGGLANTIYF

clone size: .
D gene: .
J gene: TRBJ1-2
V gene: TRBV6-5
CDR3 DNA: TGTGCCAGCACCGAACACCACAGGTTAGCTGGTGGCTACACCTTC
CDR3 protein: CASTEHHRLAGGYTF

clone size: .
D gene: .
J gene: TRBJ2-1
V gene: TRBV5-1
CDR3 DNA: TGCGCCAGCAGCCCCGATAGTGGGACTGAGCAGTTCTTC
CDR3 protein: CASSPDSGTEQFF

clone size: .
D gene: .
J gene: TRBJ1-2
V gene: TRBV5-6
CDR3 DNA: TGTGCCAGCACCTTATTGGACAGAGATATCGGCTACACCTTC
CDR3 protein: CASTLLDRDIGYTF

clone size: .
D gene: TRBD1
J gene: TRBJ1-2
V gene: TRBV10-3
CDR3 DNA: TGTGCCATCAGTCAAGGACAGGGGGCGCTTATTTCCGGCTACACCTTC
CDR3 protein: CAISQGQGALISGYTF

clone size: .
D gene: .
J gene: TRBJ2-5
V gene: TRBV24-1
CDR3 DNA: TGTGCCACCAGTGACCCCGGTGGGGAGACCCAGTACTTC
CDR3 protein: CATSDPGGETQYF

clone size: .
D gene: TRBD1
J gene: TRBJ2-3
V gene: TRBV5-1
CDR3 DNA: TGCGCCAGCAGCTTTTCACAGGGGGCGGTGGATACGCAGTATTTT
CDR3 protein: CASSFSQGAVDTQYF

clone size: .
D gene: TRBD1
J gene: TRBJ2-7
V gene: TRBV11-2
CDR3 DNA: TGTGCCAGCAGCACCCAGACAGGGCAGAGCTCCTACGAGCAGTACTTC
CDR3 protein: CASSTQTGQSSYEQYF

clone size: .
D gene: .
J gene: TRBJ2-4
V gene: TRBV28
CDR3 DNA: TGTGCCAGCAGTTTATCAGGGAACATTCAGTACTTC
CDR3 protein: CASSLSGNIQYF

clone size: .
D gene: .
J gene: TRBJ2-1
V gene: TRBV24-1
CDR3 DNA: TGTGCCACCAGTGATCCCACCGGGTCATCAATCAGTAGAGGTGAGCAGTTCTTC
CDR3 protein: CATSDPTGSSISRGEQFF

clone size: .
D gene: .
J gene: TRBJ1-2
V gene: TRBV2
CDR3 DNA: TGTGCCAGCAGTCCTACACCTTATGGCTACACCTTC
CDR3 protein: CASSPTPYGYTF

clone size: .
D gene: .
J gene: TRBJ2-7
V gene: TRBV6-1
CDR3 DNA: TGTGCCAGCAGTGAATTGGGCCAAAACGAGCAGTACTTC
CDR3 protein: CASSELGQNEQYF

clone size: .
D gene: TRBD1
J gene: TRBJ1-2
V gene: TRBV19
CDR3 DNA: TGTGCCAGTAGTATAGACCAGGGGGTCAGGAACTATGGCTACACCTTC
CDR3 protein: CASSIDQGVRNYGYTF

clone size: .
D gene: TRBD1
J gene: TRBJ1-6
V gene: TRBV28
CDR3 DNA: TGTGCCAGCAGTCCGCACAGGGGTAGTAATAATTCACCCCTCCACTTT
CDR3 protein: CASSPHRGSNNSPLHF

clone size: .
D gene: TRBD1
J gene: TRBJ1-1
V gene: TRBV10-3
CDR3 DNA: TGTGCCATCAGTGGCAGGGGGGAAGCTTGGAACACTGAAGCTTTCTTT
CDR3 protein: CAISGRGEAWNTEAFF

clone size: .
D gene: .
J gene: TRBJ2-6
V gene: TRBV5-4
CDR3 DNA: TGTGCCAGCAGGGAAGCTGGGGCCAACGTCCTGACTTTC
CDR3 protein: CASREAGANVLTF

clone size: .
D gene: .
J gene: TRBJ2-7
V gene: TRBV4-3
CDR3 DNA: TGCGCCAGCAGCCAGGATCGGGCAGGAGACTACGAGCAGTACTTC
CDR3 protein: CASSQDRAGDYEQYF

clone size: .
D gene: TRBD1
J gene: TRBJ1-2
V gene: TRBV6-5
CDR3 DNA: TGTGCCAGCAAAACAGGGGGCGAGCGGAGCTACACCTTC
CDR3 protein: CASKTGGERSYTF

clone size: once
D gene: .
J gene: TRBJ1-1
V gene: TRBV3-1/TRBV3-2
CDR3 DNA: TGTGCCAGCAGCCTCCAGGGTGACACTGAAGCTTTCTTT
CDR3 protein: CASSLQGDTEAFF

clone size: .
D gene: .
J gene: TRBJ2-1
V gene: TRBV10-1
CDR3 DNA: TGCGCCAGCAGTGAGTCGTGGACTCCCGGTGAGCAGTTCTTC
CDR3 protein: CASSESWTPGEQFF

clone size: .
D gene: .
J gene: TRBJ1-1
V gene: TRBV3-1/TRBV3-2
CDR3 DNA: TGTGCCAGCAGCCATTATCTTCGCGCGGGATCGAACACTGAAGCTTTCTTT
CDR3 protein: CASSHYLRAGSNTEAFF

clone size: .
D gene: .
J gene: TRBJ1-2
V gene: TRBV28
CDR3 DNA: TGTGCCAGCAGTATACAGGCGCTAGCCTATGGCTACACCTTC
CDR3 protein: CASSIQALAYGYTF

clone size: .
D gene: TRBD1
J gene: TRBJ2-5
V gene: TRBV11-2
CDR3 DNA: TGTGCCAGCAGCAAGACAGGGGGGTATTGGGAGACCCAGTACTTC
CDR3 protein: CASSKTGGYWETQYF

clone size: .
D gene: TRBD1
J gene: TRBJ2-5
V gene: TRBV6-6
CDR3 DNA: TGTGCCAGCAGTCCGCGAAGTCGGGACAGTGGGTGGGAAGAGACCCAGTACTTC
CDR3 protein: CASSPRSRDSGWEETQYF

clone size: .
D gene: .
J gene: TRBJ2-7
V gene: TRBV3-1/TRBV3-2
CDR3 DNA: TGTGCCAGCAGCCAAGTAGGGTTCGACGAGCAGTACTTC
CDR3 protein: CASSQVGFDEQYF

clone size: few
D gene: .
J gene: TRBJ2-1
V gene: TRBV6-2/TRBV6-3
CDR3 DNA: TGTGCCAGCAGTTACGATTTTCGGCTCGACAATGAGCAGTTCTTC
CDR3 protein: CASSYDFRLDNEQFF

clone size: few
D gene: .
J gene: TRBJ1-2
V gene: TRBV29-1
CDR3 DNA: TGCAGCGTTGAAGTCGTGGGCTATGGCTACACCTTC
CDR3 protein: CSVEVVGYGYTF

clone size: .
D gene: .
J gene: TRBJ1-6
V gene: TRBV27
CDR3 DNA: TGTGCCAGCAGTCCCACCCGACAGGTTAATTCACCCCTCCACTTT
CDR3 protein: CASSPTRQVNSPLHF

clone size: .
D gene: .
J gene: TRBJ1-1
V gene: TRBV11-3
CDR3 DNA: TGTGCCAGCAGCCCGGTCGGGGGTATAAACACTGAAGCTTTCTTT
CDR3 protein: CASSPVGGINTEAFF

clone size: .
D gene: .
J gene: TRBJ2-1
V gene: TRBV7-3
CDR3 DNA: TGTGCCAGCAGCTTATCAGGGGACCTCGATGAGCAGTTCTTC
CDR3 protein: CASSLSGDLDEQFF

clone size: .
D gene: TRBD1
J gene: TRBJ2-3
V gene: TRBV15
CDR3 DNA: TGTGCCACCAGCAGAGATCGCAGACAGGGGGGGATTTACACAGATACGCAGTATTTT
CDR3 protein: CATSRDRRQGGIYTDTQYF

clone size: .
D gene: TRBD2
J gene: TRBJ2-1
V gene: TRBV7-6
CDR3 DNA: TGTGCCAGCAGCCCTAGCGGGGGGATTGATGAGCAGTTCTTC
CDR3 protein: CASSPSGGIDEQFF

clone size: .
D gene: .
J gene: TRBJ1-6
V gene: TRBV24-1
CDR3 DNA: TGTGCCACCAGGGGACCGGGAAATTCACCCCTCCACTTT
CDR3 protein: CATRGPGNSPLHF

clone size: .
D gene: .
J gene: TRBJ1-1
V gene: TRBV18
CDR3 DNA: TGTGCCAGCTCGCTAAATGAGGGAGCTTTCTTT
CDR3 protein: CASSLNEGAFF

clone size: once
D gene: .
J gene: TRBJ1-4
V gene: TRBV28
CDR3 DNA: TGTGCCAGCAGACCTACCAATGAAAAACTGTTTTTT
CDR3 protein: CASRPTNEKLFF

clone size: .
D gene: .
J gene: TRBJ2-2
V gene: TRBV11-2
CDR3 DNA: TGTGCCAGCAGCCTCACTACCTCCTTTTCCGCCGGGGAGCTGTTTTTT
CDR3 protein: CASSLTTSFSAGELFF

clone size: .
D gene: .
J gene: TRBJ2-3
V gene: TRBV6-2/TRBV6-3
CDR3 DNA: TGTGCCAGCAGTTACCCCGGACCCCGCACAGATACGCAGTATTTT
CDR3 protein: CASSYPGPRTDTQYF

clone size: .
D gene: .
J gene: TRBJ2-7
V gene: TRBV7-9
CDR3 DNA: TGTGCCAGCAGCCGACAGTTCTCCTACGAGCAGTACTTC
CDR3 protein: CASSRQFSYEQYF

clone size: .
D gene: .
J gene: TRBJ1-2
V gene: TRBV9
CDR3 DNA: TGTGCCCGCAGCTCGGCGGGGGGGGATTATGGCTACACCTTC
CDR3 protein: CARSSAGGDYGYTF

clone size: .
D gene: .
J gene: TRBJ2-1
V gene: TRBV14
CDR3 DNA: TGTGCCAGCAGCACCCTGAGGTCGAGTGAGCAGTTCTTC
CDR3 protein: CASSTLRSSEQFF

clone size: .
D gene: TRBD2
J gene: TRBJ2-5
V gene: TRBV3-1/TRBV3-2
CDR3 DNA: TGTGCCAGCAGCCAAGAAAGGCTAGCGGGGCAAGAGACCCAGTACTTC
CDR3 protein: CASSQERLAGQETQYF

clone size: once
D gene: TRBD1
J gene: TRBJ2-7
V gene: TRBV5-1
CDR3 DNA: TGCGCCAGCAGCTGGGACAGGGTTGCCTACGAGCAGTACTTC
CDR3 protein: CASSWDRVAYEQYF

clone size: few
D gene: .
J gene: TRBJ2-1
V gene: TRBV24-1
CDR3 DNA: TGTGCCACCAGTGATTCAACCGGGGGCTCGGACAATGAGCAGTTCTTC
CDR3 protein: CATSDSTGGSDNEQFF

clone size: once
D gene: TRBD2
J gene: TRBJ2-1
V gene: TRBV9
CDR3 DNA: TGTGCCAGCAGCGTACCAAGCGGGGGACTCCCTCATGAGCAGTTCTTC
CDR3 protein: CASSVPSGGLPHEQFF

clone size: once
D gene: TRBD1
J gene: TRBJ2-7
V gene: TRBV18
CDR3 DNA: TGTGCCAGCTCACCACCGGGGACAGGGGGATACGAGCAGTACTTC
CDR3 protein: CASSPPGTGGYEQYF

clone size: .
D gene: TRBD2
J gene: TRBJ2-2
V gene: TRBV7-3
CDR3 DNA: TGTGCCAGCAGCCGCTCTAGCGGGGTGAACACCGGGGAGCTGTTTTTT
CDR3 protein: CASSRSSGVNTGELFF

clone size: .
D gene: .
J gene: TRBJ2-3
V gene: TRBV9
CDR3 DNA: TGTGCCAGCAACGGACAGCCCCAGGATCAACAAGCAGATACGCAGTATTTT
CDR3 protein: CASNGQPQDQQADTQYF

clone size: once
D gene: .
J gene: TRBJ2-7
V gene: TRBV14
CDR3 DNA: TGTGCCAGCAGCCAAGGATACGGCTACGAGCAGTACTTC
CDR3 protein: CASSQGYGYEQYF

clone size: .
D gene: .
J gene: TRBJ1-2
V gene: TRBV15
CDR3 DNA: TGTGCCACCAGCGTCCGGACTACCGGTAGCGGCTACACCTTC
CDR3 protein: CATSVRTTGSGYTF